A selection of T cell receptor beta chains follows, all from one sample in a study of PD-1 and CTLA-4 blockade in melanoma. The protocol was immunoSEQ multiplex PCR, while the TCRdb copy is restricted to in-frame clones and leaves out a portion. The profile covers about 16,000 clones, with 70% appearing a single time and around an eighth taken by the ten largest. Here the sequenced sample was CD8+ T cells from peripheral blood, taken from a patient given anti-PD-1 treatment. The receptors originated from a human donor with melanoma. CDR3s include the opening cysteine and the closing phenylalanine or tryptophan. The D gene is left open where the match is weak. Not every row has a clone size; where given, it reads once, few, many or a size class.

TRBV5-1,TRBJ1-1,few,-,TGCGCCAGCAGCTTGGATCTGGGGATGAACACTGAAGCTTTCTTT,CASSLDLGMNTEAFF
TRBV6-5,TRBJ2-1,-,-,TGTGCCAGCACTATACAGGGGACTAGAAATGAGCAGTTCTTC,CASTIQGTRNEQFF
TRBV27,TRBJ2-7,-,-,TGTGCCAGCAGAGGGTTATCCTACGAGCAGTACTTC,CASRGLSYEQYF
TRBV19,TRBJ2-7,-,-,TGTGCCAGTAGTATAACAACCCAGGCCGTCTACGAGCAGTACTTC,CASSITTQAVYEQYF
TRBV18,TRBJ1-2,once,-,TGTGCCAGCTCACCACCCGGGGTAGAAAACTATGGCTACACCTTC,CASSPPGVENYGYTF
TRBV29-1,TRBJ2-5,-,-,TGCAGCGTTGTGTACATTAAAGAGACCCAGTACTTC,CSVVYIKETQYF
TRBV19,TRBJ1-3,-,-,TGTGCCAGTAGTATACTCGGGAACTCTGGAAACACCATATATTTT,CASSILGNSGNTIYF
TRBV5-3,TRBJ1-2,-,-,TGTGCCAGAAGCTTGGAGCAGGAGATGAACTATGGCTACACCTTC,CARSLEQEMNYGYTF
TRBV29-1,TRBJ1-6,once,TRBD1,TGCAGCGTCGGAACAGGGGTCGGGTCACCCCTCCACTTT,CSVGTGVGSPLHF
TRBV4-1,TRBJ1-5,-,-,TGCGCCAGCACCCCAAACTGGGAAGTGCGCAATCAGCCCCAGCATTTT,CASTPNWEVRNQPQHF
TRBV5-6,TRBJ2-7,-,-,TGTGCCAGCAGCTCAATACAGGGAGCTTACTACGAGCAGTACTTC,CASSSIQGAYYEQYF
TRBV5-8,TRBJ2-1,-,-,TGTGCCAGCAGCTTGGCTCCGGGAATGTACAATGAGCAGTTCTTC,CASSLAPGMYNEQFF
TRBV4-1,TRBJ1-2,-,-,TGCGCCAGCAGCCAAGGAGGGACGGAGAACTATGGCTACACCTTC,CASSQGGTENYGYTF
TRBV7-7,TRBJ2-2,-,-,TGTGCCAGCAGCTTAGAGTCGCTGGGGGCCTTTCCCGGGGAGCTGTTTTTT,CASSLESLGAFPGELFF
TRBV25-1,TRBJ1-6,-,-,TGTGCCAGCAGTGCCGCAGGGCCACCCCTCCACTTT,CASSAAGPPLHF